The 10 T cell receptor beta chains below were found in one sample sequenced in a study of T-cell memory formation after mild COVID-19. TCRdb redid the calling of the 5' RACE reads with MiXCR, one entry per CDR3 protein. The sample holds 550,000 to 650,000 distinct CDR3 sequences, about 18% seen once. Material: PBMCs or a T cell subset sorted from them (not recorded which). Every receptor here comes from an adult woman who had mild COVID-19 (a few samples of this study predate the infection). Cell type and time point are not known.

The sample holds a few counts of this clonotype. The chain joins TRBV2 to TRBJ2-3; possible D gene TRBD1, 6 bases. Trimming pared 3 bases from V and 6 bases from J, leaving 28 bases between. This CDR3 is 19 amino acids long. Germline V CDR1 and CDR2: SNHLY, FYNNEI. The CDR3 coding sequence is TGTGCCAGCAGTGACCCGAAAGCTTCTGGACAGCCCCCGAGGGATACGCAGTATTTT. Translation: CASSDPKASGQPPRDTQYF.

J is TRBJ1-1 and V is TRBV5-1, with 8 bases fitting TRBD1. This CDR3 region has 14 residues. The V segment lost 4 bases and the J segment 10 bases; nucleotides outside the gene matches: 12. CDR1 is SGHRS and CDR2 is YFSETQ in the germline V gene. This CDR3 reads CASSPGQGELRAFF. The CDR3 DNA reads as TGCGCCAGCAGCCCCGGACAGGGCGAATTGCGAGCTTTCTTT.

The V and J genes are TRBV7-2 and TRBJ2-7; 13 nucleotides line up with TRBD2. The length of the CDR3 is 15 residues. Unmatched junction bases numbered 4, after V lost 4 bases and J lost 4 bases. Looked up from germline, CDR1 is SGHTA and CDR2 is FQGNSA. The chain's CDR3 is CASSWGTSGKYEQYF. The DNA of the CDR3 is TGTGCCAGCAGCTGGGGGACTAGCGGGAAATACGAGCAGTACTTC.

In its sample, this clonotype was seen a few times. This chain connects TRBV20-1 to TRBJ2-5; tentative D call: TRBD2 (5 bases). This CDR3 spans 11 amino acids. Germline-derived CDR1 and CDR2 are DFQATT and SNEGSKA (reference sequence). Trimming pared 7 bases from V and 5 bases from J, leaving 11 bases between. In DNA, the CDR3 is TGCAGTGTCGGTAGGAGGGAGACCCAGTACTTC. Protein: CSVGRRETQYF.

This clonotype was seen a handful of times. V usage is TRBV7-2 and J usage is TRBJ1-1; no definite D call. Germline CDR1 SGHTA, CDR2 FQGNSA. The CDR3 runs to 16 residues. Trimming pared 5 bases from V and 0 bases from J, leaving 16 bases between. CDR3 bases: TGTGCCAGCAGCATAACCTCTGGCAGGTTGAACACTGAAGCTTTCTTT. Its translation: CASSITSGRLNTEAFF.

This sequence joins TRBV11-2 and TRBJ1-2; D perhaps matches TRBD1 (6 bases). There are 14 residues in the CDR3. V was cut by 0 bases and J by 4 bases, with 9 bases left in between. Germline CDR1 is SGHAT and CDR2 is FQNNGV. The CDR3 is CASSLERGAYGYTF. CDR3 nucleotides: TGTGCCAGCAGCTTAGAGCGGGGGGCCTATGGCTACACCTTC.

This clonotype occurred a few times. The chain joins TRBV11-2 to TRBJ1-1; 7 bases fit TRBD1. In germline, CDR1 is SGHAT, CDR2 FQNNGV. The V segment lost 6 bases and the J segment 8 bases; nucleotides outside the gene matches: 3. The CDR3 runs 11 residues. CDR3 sequence (DNA): TGTGCCAGCAGAGTGGACAGGGAAGCTTTCTTT. This encodes CASRVDREAFF.

This clonotype was seen once. J is TRBJ1-1 and V is TRBV6-1; tentatively, D is TRBD1 (6 bases). Germline V gene lookup returns CDR1 MNHNS and CDR2 SASEGT. This CDR3 has 17 residues. The V and J ends lost 3 bases and 10 bases respectively, with 27 bases between them. CDR3 coding DNA: TGTGCCAGCAGTGACCGGGTAGGGGGAGATTGGACCCACGGAGCTTTCTTT. Translated: CASSDRVGGDWTHGAFF.

The gene calls are TRBV5-1 and TRBJ2-7; D call uncertain. The V and J ends lost 1 base and 2 bases respectively, with 7 bases between them. CDR3 length: 13 residues. Germline V lookup: CDR1 SGHRS, CDR2 YFSETQ. The CDR3 DNA reads TGCGCCAGCAGCTTGCATGGAGCCTACGAGCAGTACTTC. Translated, it gives CASSLHGAYEQYF.

This clonotype was counted many times. The chain uses TRBV9 and TRBJ2-3, with TRBD2 matching over 11 bases. The ends lost 4 bases at V and 7 bases at J; junction bases unmatched: 11. Germline V gives CDR1 SGDLS, CDR2 YYNGEE. CDR3 length: 16 amino acids. The DNA for the CDR3 is TGTGCCAGCAGCCCCCGGGTTAGCGGGGGGGCGAATACGCAGTATTTT. This sequence encodes CASSPRVSGGANTQYF.